These T cell receptor beta chains were read from a single sample in a study of T cell changes during pregnancy in multiple sclerosis. Profiling relied on immunoSEQ multiplex PCR, and the TCRdb table lists in-frame clones only, not all of them. The sample yields 75,000 to 100,000 clones, 90% seen once. Here the sequenced sample was peripheral blood, taken in the second trimester of pregnancy. Source of these receptors: a female donor in good health, enrolled as a control in a pregnancy study. Each CDR3 is given with its conserved first and last residue. A D gene is named only where the DNA matches it firmly. Expanded clones are given a class, and other clones once, few, many or no size at all.

-	TRBV5-1	-	TRBJ1-4	TGCGCCAGCAGCTTGTCGGCAGGCGGGAAACTGTTTTTT	CASSLSAGGKLFF
once	TRBV5-1	-	TRBJ2-6	TGCGCCAGCAGCGTAGATAGCTCTGGGGCCAACGTCCTGACTTTC	CASSVDSSGANVLTF
-	TRBV2	TRBD1	TRBJ1-5	TGTGCCAGCATGCCGGACAGGGGAGGCAATCAGCCCCAGCATTTT	CASMPDRGGNQPQHF
-	TRBV28	-	TRBJ1-5	TGTGCCAGCAGTTTTACCGGGACACCTTATAATCAGCCCCAGCATTTT	CASSFTGTPYNQPQHF
-	TRBV5-1	-	TRBJ1-2	TGCGCCAGCAGGCCTTCGGGTGCTGGGAGGGACTATGGCTACACCTTC	CASRPSGAGRDYGYTF
-	TRBV6-5	-	TRBJ2-2	TGTGCCAGCAGAACGGGACTTCGGAACACCGGGGAGCTGTTTTTT	CASRTGLRNTGELFF
-	TRBV19	-	TRBJ2-5	TGTGCCAGTAGTATTAAAAAGACAGGATCCGAGACCCAGTACTTC	CASSIKKTGSETQYF
-	TRBV18	-	TRBJ1-5	TGTGCCAGCTCACCACGGACAGTAGATCAGCCCCAGCATTTT	CASSPRTVDQPQHF
-	TRBV5-1	-	TRBJ2-1	TGCGCCAGCAGCTTGCACAGGGATTTATTTAGTGAGCAGTTCTTC	CASSLHRDLFSEQFF
-	TRBV5-5	TRBD1	TRBJ2-7	TGTGCCAGCAGCTCCCGGGACAGGGACGAGCAGTACTTC	CASSSRDRDEQYF
-	TRBV5-4	-	TRBJ2-6	TGTGCCAGCAGCCCACAGATCTCTGGGGCCAACGTCCTGACTTTC	CASSPQISGANVLTF
-	TRBV15	-	TRBJ2-3	TGTGCCACCAGCAGAGCGGGCCCTAGCGGAGGGGGTCCGGATACGCAGTATTTT	CATSRAGPSGGGPDTQYF
-	TRBV7-8	-	TRBJ2-7	TGTGCCAGCAGCTTCCAGGGGAATCTCTACGAGCAGTACTTC	CASSFQGNLYEQYF
-	TRBV10-3	-	TRBJ1-5	TGTGCCATCAGGGCGGGAGAGGAGCCCCAGCATTTT	CAIRAGEEPQHF
-	TRBV28	-	TRBJ2-7	TGTGCCAGCAGTTTACCGGGTGCCCTAATCGAGCAGTACTTC	CASSLPGALIEQYF
-	TRBV28	TRBD1	TRBJ2-5	TGTGCCAGCAGAGGGACAGCGCAAGAGACCCAGTACTTC	CASRGTAQETQYF
-	TRBV28	-	TRBJ1-2	TGTGCCAGCAGTTCTGGCGGGTATGGCTACACCTTC	CASSSGGYGYTF
-	TRBV28	TRBD1	TRBJ1-2	TGTGCCAGCAGTTTACCACAGGGGAACTATGGCTACACCTTC	CASSLPQGNYGYTF
-	TRBV7-2	-	TRBJ1-5	TGTGCCAGCAGCTCCCAGGCGACGGACAATCAGCCCCAGCATTTT	CASSSQATDNQPQHF
-	TRBV11-3	-	TRBJ2-1	TGTGCCAGCAGCTTTGGGGGGGGCCTAGGCTCCTACAATGAGCAGTTCTTC	CASSFGGGLGSYNEQFF
-	TRBV7-6	TRBD1	TRBJ1-1	TGTGCCAGCAGCTTGACCCCTCCGCCAGGGGGCCTGAACACTGAAGCTTTCTTT	CASSLTPPPGGLNTEAFF
-	TRBV9	-	TRBJ1-1	TGTGCCAGCAGCGCCCAACAGCCGAGGGACACTGAAGCTTTCTTT	CASSAQQPRDTEAFF
-	TRBV5-4	TRBD1	TRBJ2-1	TGTGCCAGCAGCTTGGAGGGACAGCCCTACAATGAGCAGTTCTTC	CASSLEGQPYNEQFF
-	TRBV5-8	-	TRBJ1-5	TGTGCCAGCAGCTTGCGGCAGGGTAATCAGCCCCAGCATTTT	CASSLRQGNQPQHF
-	TRBV19	TRBD1	TRBJ2-7	TGTGCCAGCCAGGGGACAGGGCGGAGAGAGCAGTACTTC	CASQGTGRREQYF
-	TRBV28	TRBD1	TRBJ1-3	TGTGCCAGCAGTTTAGTATCAGGGGGGAACACCATATATTTT	CASSLVSGGNTIYF
-	TRBV27	-	TRBJ1-5	TGTGCCAGCTGTGTCGGGAGCGGAGGCAATCAGCCCCAGCATTTT	CASCVGSGGNQPQHF
-	TRBV19	TRBD2	TRBJ2-1	TGTGCCAGTAGTACCCCACTAGCGGGGTCTTGGAATGAGCAGTTCTTC	CASSTPLAGSWNEQFF
-	TRBV14	TRBD1	TRBJ2-2	TGTGCCAGCAGCCAAGGACCCGGGACAGGGAGTGGAAACACCGGGGAGCTGTTTTTT	CASSQGPGTGSGNTGELFF
-	TRBV6-5	TRBD1	TRBJ2-7	TGTGCCAGCACCAGACAGGGGGCGAGTGAGCAGTACTTC	CASTRQGASEQYF
-	TRBV25-1	-	TRBJ1-5	TGTGCCAGCAGTGAATCGGGTCCTGAGAATCAGCCCCAGCATTTT	CASSESGPENQPQHF
-	TRBV6-4	-	TRBJ1-1	TGTGCCAGCAGTGACAGGGGCATCGCTGAAGCTTTCTTT	CASSDRGIAEAFF
-	TRBV18	-	TRBJ1-3	TGTGCCAGCTCACCGCCAGTTATCAGCGGGGCTTATGGAAACACCATATATTTT	CASSPPVISGAYGNTIYF
-	TRBV19	TRBD1	TRBJ1-4	TGTGCCAGTAGTATAACAGGGGAGGTCCAAAAACTGTTTTTT	CASSITGEVQKLFF
-	TRBV7-9	-	TRBJ2-3	TGTGCCAGCAGCTTAGCGGGGCTGCCAGATACGCAGTATTTT	CASSLAGLPDTQYF
-	TRBV19	-	TRBJ2-1	TGTGCCAGTAGTGCCCAACAGGGGGGGACCCACAATGAGCAGTTCTTC	CASSAQQGGTHNEQFF
-	TRBV6-1	TRBD1	TRBJ1-1	TGTGCCATCTCGGACAGGGCTAAGGTGAACACTGAAGCTTTCTTT	CAISDRAKVNTEAFF
-	TRBV5-1	TRBD2	TRBJ2-1	TGCGCCAGCAGCTTCTCTAGCGGGGTTATTGAGCAGTTCTTC	CASSFSSGVIEQFF
-	TRBV21-1	-	TRBJ2-1	TGTGCCAGCAGCAAGCCGGGGATGTTTAGCGGGAGGTCACAAGAGCAGTTCTTC	CASSKPGMFSGRSQEQFF
-	TRBV5-1	-	TRBJ2-1	TGCGCCAGCAGCCACGGGGGTATGGAGCAGTTCTTC	CASSHGGMEQFF
-	TRBV9	-	TRBJ1-1	TGTGCCAGCAGCCCGAGGGGGGGAACTGAAGCTTTCTTT	CASSPRGGTEAFF
once	TRBV28	-	TRBJ1-4	TGTGCCAGCCTGGAGGCAACTAATGAAAAACTGTTTTTT	CASLEATNEKLFF
-	TRBV28	TRBD1	TRBJ2-5	TGTGCCACGGCAGAATGGGACAGGGTCACCCAAGAGACCCAGTACTTC	CATAEWDRVTQETQYF
few	TRBV30	-	TRBJ2-2	TGTGCCTGGAGCCCCGGAGGAGGGGAGCTGTTTTTT	CAWSPGGGELFF
-	TRBV4-1	TRBD1	TRBJ1-1	TGCGCCAGCAGCACAGGGGGCACTGAAGCTTTCTTT	CASSTGGTEAFF
-	TRBV7-9	TRBD1	TRBJ1-1	TGTGCCAGCAGTCAGGGGGACACTGAAGCTTTCTTT	CASSQGDTEAFF
-	TRBV7-2	-	TRBJ1-5	TGTGCCAGCAGCTTAGACACCAAGCCCCAGCATTTT	CASSLDTKPQHF
-	TRBV5-1	TRBD2	TRBJ2-7	TGCGCCAGCAGCACGGCTAGCGGGAGCAACGAGCAGTACTTC	CASSTASGSNEQYF
-	TRBV5-1	TRBD1	TRBJ1-2	TGCGCCAGCAGCGCGGGACAGGGGACCTATGGCTACACCTTC	CASSAGQGTYGYTF
-	TRBV4-2	TRBD2	TRBJ2-3	TGTGCCAGCAGCCAAGTTGGACGGGGGGTCTCCGGCACAGATACGCAGTATTTT	CASSQVGRGVSGTDTQYF
-	TRBV5-1	TRBD1	TRBJ1-2	TGCGCCAGCAGCGCGGGGACAGGGGAATTCGGGGGCTACACCTTC	CASSAGTGEFGGYTF
-	TRBV27	TRBD1	TRBJ2-7	TGTGCCAGCGGCTACCGGGACAGGGGTTCCGAGCAGTACTTC	CASGYRDRGSEQYF
-	TRBV18	-	TRBJ1-2	TGTGCCAGCTCACCCAGCGGGAGGGTGACCTATGGCTACACCTTC	CASSPSGRVTYGYTF
-	TRBV7-2	TRBD1	TRBJ1-6	TGTGCCAGCAGCTTAGAAGGGACAGGGTCACCCCTCCACTTT	CASSLEGTGSPLHF
once	TRBV5-1	-	TRBJ2-7	TGCGCCAGCAGCTGGGAACCGGACAGCTCCTACGAGCAGTACTTC	CASSWEPDSSYEQYF
-	TRBV28	-	TRBJ1-5	TGTGCCACCCGAGGGCCAGATACAGCCAGGTATCAGCCCCAGCATTTT	CATRGPDTARYQPQHF
-	TRBV6-1	-	TRBJ1-5	TGTGCCAGCGCCGACGCACGGAGGGGAGGGCCCCAGCATTTT	CASADARRGGPQHF